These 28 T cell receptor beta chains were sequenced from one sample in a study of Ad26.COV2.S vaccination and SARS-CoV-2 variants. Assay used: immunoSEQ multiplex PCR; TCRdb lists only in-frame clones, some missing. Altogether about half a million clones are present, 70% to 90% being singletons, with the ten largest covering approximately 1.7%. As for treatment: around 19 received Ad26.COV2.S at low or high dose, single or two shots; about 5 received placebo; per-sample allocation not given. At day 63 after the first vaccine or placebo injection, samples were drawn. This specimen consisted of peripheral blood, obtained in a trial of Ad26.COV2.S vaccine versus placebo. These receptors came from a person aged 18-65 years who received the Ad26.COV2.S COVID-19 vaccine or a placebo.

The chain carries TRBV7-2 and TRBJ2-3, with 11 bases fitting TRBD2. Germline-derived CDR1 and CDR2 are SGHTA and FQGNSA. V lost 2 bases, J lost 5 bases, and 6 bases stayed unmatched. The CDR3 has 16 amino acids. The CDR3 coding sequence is TGTGCCAGCAGCTTACTAGCGGGGGGCAAAGGAGATACGCAGTATTTT. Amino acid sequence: CASSLLAGGKGDTQYF.

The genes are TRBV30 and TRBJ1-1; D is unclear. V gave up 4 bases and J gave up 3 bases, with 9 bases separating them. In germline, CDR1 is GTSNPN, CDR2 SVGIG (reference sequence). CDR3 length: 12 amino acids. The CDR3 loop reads CAWKRWDTEAFF. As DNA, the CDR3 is TGTGCCTGGAAAAGGTGGGACACTGAAGCTTTCTTT.

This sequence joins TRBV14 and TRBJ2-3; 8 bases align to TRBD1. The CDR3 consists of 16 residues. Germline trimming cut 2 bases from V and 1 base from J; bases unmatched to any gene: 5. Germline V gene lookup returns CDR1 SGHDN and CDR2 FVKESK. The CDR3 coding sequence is TGTGCCAGCAGCCAAATGGAGACAGGGGGCACAGATACGCAGTATTTT. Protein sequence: CASSQMETGGTDTQYF.

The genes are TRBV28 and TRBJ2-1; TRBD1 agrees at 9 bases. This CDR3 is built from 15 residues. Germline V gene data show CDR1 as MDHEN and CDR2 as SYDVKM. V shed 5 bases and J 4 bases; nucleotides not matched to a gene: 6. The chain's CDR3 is CASSPGTGWYNEQFF. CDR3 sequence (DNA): TGTGCCAGCAGTCCGGGGACAGGGTGGTACAATGAGCAGTTCTTC.

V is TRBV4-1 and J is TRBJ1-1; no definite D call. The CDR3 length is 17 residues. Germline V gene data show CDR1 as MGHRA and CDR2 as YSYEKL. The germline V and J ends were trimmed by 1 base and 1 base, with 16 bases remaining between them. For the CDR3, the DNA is TGCGCCAGCAGCCAAGGTTGGGCAGACAATTCGAACACTGAAGCTTTCTTT. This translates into CASSQGWADNSNTEAFF.

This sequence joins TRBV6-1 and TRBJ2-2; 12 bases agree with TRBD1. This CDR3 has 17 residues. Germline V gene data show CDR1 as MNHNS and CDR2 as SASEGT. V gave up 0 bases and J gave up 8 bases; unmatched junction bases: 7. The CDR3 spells CASSEAYGTGGAGELFF. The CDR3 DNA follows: TGTGCCAGCAGTGAAGCTTATGGGACAGGGGGCGCGGGGGAGCTGTTTTTT.

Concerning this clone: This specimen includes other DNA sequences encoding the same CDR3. The CDR3 DNA sequence: TGTGCCAGCAGCAAGACAGGCCTTAATGAAAAACTGTTTTTT. It encodes CASSKTGLNEKLFF. This chain links TRBV9 with TRBJ1-4; possible D gene TRBD1, 6 bases. The CDR3 has 14 residues. V lost 4 bases to trimming and J lost 4 bases, with 11 bases between them. Germline V CDR1 and CDR2: SGDLS, YYNGEE.

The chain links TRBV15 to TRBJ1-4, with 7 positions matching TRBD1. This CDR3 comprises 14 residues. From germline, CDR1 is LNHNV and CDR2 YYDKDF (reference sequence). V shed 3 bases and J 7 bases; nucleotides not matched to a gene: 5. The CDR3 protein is CATSSQQGFEKLFF. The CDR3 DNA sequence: TGTGCCACCAGCAGTCAACAGGGGTTTGAAAAACTGTTTTTT.

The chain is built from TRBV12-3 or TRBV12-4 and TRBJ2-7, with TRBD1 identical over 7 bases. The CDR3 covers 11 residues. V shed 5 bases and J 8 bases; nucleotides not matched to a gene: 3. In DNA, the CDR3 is TGTGCCAGCAGTCAACAGGGGAAGCAGTACTTC. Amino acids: CASSQQGKQYF.

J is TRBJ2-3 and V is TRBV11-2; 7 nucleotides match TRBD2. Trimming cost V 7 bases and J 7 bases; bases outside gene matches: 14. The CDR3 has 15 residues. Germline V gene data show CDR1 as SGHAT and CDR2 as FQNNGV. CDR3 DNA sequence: TGTGCCAGCATACCGACGGCGGGGGTGGTAAATACGCAGTATTTT. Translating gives CASIPTAGVVNTQYF.

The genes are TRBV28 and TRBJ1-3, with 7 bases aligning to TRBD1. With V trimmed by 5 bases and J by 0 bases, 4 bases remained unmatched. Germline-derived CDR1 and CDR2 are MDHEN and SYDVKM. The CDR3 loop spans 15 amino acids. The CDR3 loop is CASSTGEPSGNTIYF. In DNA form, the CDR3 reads TGTGCCAGCAGTACAGGGGAGCCCTCTGGAAACACCATATATTTT.

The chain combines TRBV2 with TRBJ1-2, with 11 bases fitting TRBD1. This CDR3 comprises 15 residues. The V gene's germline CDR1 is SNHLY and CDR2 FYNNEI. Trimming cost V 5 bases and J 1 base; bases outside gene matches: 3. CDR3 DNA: TGTGCCAGCAGTTGGGGACAGGGGGGTAACTATGGCTACACCTTC. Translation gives CASSWGQGGNYGYTF. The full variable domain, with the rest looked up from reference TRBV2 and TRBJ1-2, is EPEVTQTPSHQVTQMGQEVILRCVPISNHLYFYWYRQILGQKVEFLVSFYNNEISEKSEIFDDQFSVERPDGSNFTLKIRSTKLEDSAMYFCASSWGQGGNYGYTFGSGTRLTVV.

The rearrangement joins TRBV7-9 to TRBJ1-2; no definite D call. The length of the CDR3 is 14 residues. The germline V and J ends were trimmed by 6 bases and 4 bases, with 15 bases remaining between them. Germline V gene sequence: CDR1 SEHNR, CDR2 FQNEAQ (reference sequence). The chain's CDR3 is CASSPERIGYGYTF. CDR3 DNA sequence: TGTGCCAGCAGTCCCGAAAGGATAGGCTATGGCTACACCTTC.

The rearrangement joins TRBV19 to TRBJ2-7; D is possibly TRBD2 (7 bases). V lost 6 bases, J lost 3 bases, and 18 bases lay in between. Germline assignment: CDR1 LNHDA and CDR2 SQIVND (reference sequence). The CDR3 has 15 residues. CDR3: CASSRGWGGSYEQYF. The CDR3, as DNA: TGTGCCAGTAGCAGGGGTTGGGGGGGTAGCTACGAGCAGTACTTC.

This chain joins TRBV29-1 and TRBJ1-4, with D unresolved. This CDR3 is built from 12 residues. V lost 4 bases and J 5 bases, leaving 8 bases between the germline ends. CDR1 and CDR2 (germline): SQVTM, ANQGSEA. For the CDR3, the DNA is TGCAGCGTTGGCAGCGGCAATGAAAAACTGTTTTTT. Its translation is CSVGSGNEKLFF.

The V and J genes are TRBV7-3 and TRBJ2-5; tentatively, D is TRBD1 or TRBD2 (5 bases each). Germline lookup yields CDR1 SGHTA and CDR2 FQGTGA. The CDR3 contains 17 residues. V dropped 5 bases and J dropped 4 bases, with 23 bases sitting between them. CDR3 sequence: CASSATRRGDPRETQYF. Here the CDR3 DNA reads TGTGCCAGCAGCGCTACCCGGAGAGGGGATCCCCGAGAGACCCAGTACTTC.

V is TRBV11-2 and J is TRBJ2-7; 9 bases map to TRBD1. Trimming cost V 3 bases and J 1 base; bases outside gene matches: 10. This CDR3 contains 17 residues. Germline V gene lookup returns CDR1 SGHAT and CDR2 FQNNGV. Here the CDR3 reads CASSFGTGTRRSYEQYF. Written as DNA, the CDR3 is TGTGCCAGCAGCTTCGGGACAGGGACCCGTCGGTCCTACGAGCAGTACTTC.

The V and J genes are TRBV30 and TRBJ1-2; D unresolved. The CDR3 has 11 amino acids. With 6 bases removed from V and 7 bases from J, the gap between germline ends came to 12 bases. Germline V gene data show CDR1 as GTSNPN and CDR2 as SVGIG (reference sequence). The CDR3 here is CACSRLPGYTF. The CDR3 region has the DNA TGTGCCTGCTCAAGGTTACCTGGCTACACCTTC.

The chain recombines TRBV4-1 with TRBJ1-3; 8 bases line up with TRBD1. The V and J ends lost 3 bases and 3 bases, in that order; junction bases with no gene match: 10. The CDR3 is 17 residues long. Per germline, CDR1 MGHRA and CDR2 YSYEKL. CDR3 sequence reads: CASSQERTGSYGNTIYF. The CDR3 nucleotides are TGCGCCAGCAGCCAGGAAAGGACAGGGTCGTATGGAAACACCATATATTTT.

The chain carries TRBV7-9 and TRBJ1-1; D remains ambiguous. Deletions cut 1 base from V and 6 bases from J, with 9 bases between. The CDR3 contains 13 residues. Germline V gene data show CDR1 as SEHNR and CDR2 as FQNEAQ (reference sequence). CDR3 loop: CASSLGPYAEAFF. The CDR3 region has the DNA TGTGCCAGCAGCTTAGGTCCATACGCTGAAGCTTTCTTT.

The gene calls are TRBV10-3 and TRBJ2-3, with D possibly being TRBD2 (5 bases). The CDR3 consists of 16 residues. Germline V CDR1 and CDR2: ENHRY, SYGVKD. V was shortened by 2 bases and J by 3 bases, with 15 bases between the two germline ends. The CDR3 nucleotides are TGTGCCATCAGTGAGATCAAGAGGGAATCAACAGATACGCAGTATTTT. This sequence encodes CAISEIKRESTDTQYF.

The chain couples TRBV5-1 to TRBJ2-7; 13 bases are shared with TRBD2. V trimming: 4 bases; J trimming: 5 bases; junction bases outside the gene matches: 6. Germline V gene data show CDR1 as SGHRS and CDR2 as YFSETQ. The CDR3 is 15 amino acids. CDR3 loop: CASSPGLAGRDEQYF. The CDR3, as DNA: TGCGCCAGCAGCCCGGGACTAGCGGGAAGGGACGAGCAGTACTTC.

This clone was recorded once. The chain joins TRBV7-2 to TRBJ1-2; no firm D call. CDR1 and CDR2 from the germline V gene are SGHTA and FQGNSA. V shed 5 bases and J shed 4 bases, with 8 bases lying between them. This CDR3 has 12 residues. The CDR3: CASSPDRYGYTF. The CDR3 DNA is TGTGCCAGCAGCCCAGACCGCTATGGCTACACCTTC. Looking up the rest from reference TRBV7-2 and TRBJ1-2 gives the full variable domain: GAGVSQSPSNKVTEKGKDVELRCDPISGHTALYWYRQSLGQGLEFLIYFQGNSAPDKSGLPSDRFSAERTGGSVSTLTIQRTQQEDSAVYLCASSPDRYGYTFGSGTRLTVV.

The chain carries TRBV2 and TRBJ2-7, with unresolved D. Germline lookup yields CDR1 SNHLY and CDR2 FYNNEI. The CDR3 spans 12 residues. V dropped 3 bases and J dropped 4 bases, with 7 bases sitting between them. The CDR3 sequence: CASSEGQYEQYF. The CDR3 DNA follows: TGTGCCAGCAGTGAGGGCCAATACGAGCAGTACTTC.

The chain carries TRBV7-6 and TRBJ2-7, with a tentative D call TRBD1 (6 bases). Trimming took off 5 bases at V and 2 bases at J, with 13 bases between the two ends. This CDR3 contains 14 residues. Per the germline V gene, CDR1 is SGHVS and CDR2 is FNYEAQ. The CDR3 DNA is TGTGCCAGCAGCCCGTACCGGGACACCTACGAGCAGTACTTC. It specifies CASSPYRDTYEQYF.

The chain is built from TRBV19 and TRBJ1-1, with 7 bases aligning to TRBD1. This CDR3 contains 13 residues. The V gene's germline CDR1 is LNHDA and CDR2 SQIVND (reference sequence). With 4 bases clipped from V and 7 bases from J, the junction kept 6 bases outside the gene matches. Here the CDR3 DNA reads TGTGCCAGTAGTACGGACAGGACCGATGAAGCTTTCTTT. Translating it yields CASSTDRTDEAFF.

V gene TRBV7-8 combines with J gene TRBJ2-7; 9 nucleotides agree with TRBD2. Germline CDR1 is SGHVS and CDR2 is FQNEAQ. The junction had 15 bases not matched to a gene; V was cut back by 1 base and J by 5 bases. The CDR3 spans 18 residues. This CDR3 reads CASSLGGPTGTSRDEQYF. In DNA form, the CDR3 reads TGTGCCAGCAGCTTAGGAGGGCCTACCGGGACTAGCAGGGACGAGCAGTACTTC.

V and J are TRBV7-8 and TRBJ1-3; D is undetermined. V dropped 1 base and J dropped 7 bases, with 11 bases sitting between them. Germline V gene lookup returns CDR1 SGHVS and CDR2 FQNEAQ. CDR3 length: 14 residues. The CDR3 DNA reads TGTGCCAGCAGCTTAGGGACCTTTCGCAACACCATATATTTT. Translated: CASSLGTFRNTIYF. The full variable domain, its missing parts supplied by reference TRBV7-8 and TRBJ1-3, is GAGVSQSPRYKVAKRGQDVALRCDPISGHVSLFWYQQALGQGPEFLTYFQNEAQLDKSGLPSDRFFAERPEGSVSTLKIQRTQQEDSAVYLCASSLGTFRNTIYFGEGSWLTVV.